The 30 T cell receptor beta chains given below trace back to one sample, sequenced in a study of identical twins. One entry per CDR3 protein results from TCRdb running MiXCR on the 5' RACE reads. This sample has 1.5 million to 2 million distinct CDR3 sequences, with around 29% found just once. Sequenced input: cord blood. Source of these receptors: a newborn girl in good health.

This clonotype was seen once. The chain joins TRBV28 to TRBJ2-5; no firm D call. From germline, CDR1 is MDHEN and CDR2 SYDVKM. Trimming took 6 bases from V and 1 from J, leaving 15 bases between them. The CDR3 covers 15 residues. CDR3 in amino acids: CASSTPAELQETQYF. The CDR3 DNA reads TGTGCCAGCAGCACACCCGCAGAGCTCCAAGAGACCCAGTACTTC.

The chain recombines TRBV5-1 with TRBJ2-7, with 9 bases lining up with TRBD1. There are 16 residues in the CDR3. Trimming at V came to 2 bases and at J to 3 bases, leaving 9 bases not matched to a gene. Germline V gene data show CDR1 as SGHRS and CDR2 as YFSETQ. CDR3 sequence reads: CASSFRPGQGIYEQYF. As DNA, the CDR3 is TGCGCCAGCAGCTTTCGACCGGGACAGGGAATCTACGAGCAGTACTTC.

Many counts were recorded for this clonotype. The rearrangement links TRBV7-2 to TRBJ2-4, with D hard to call. The ends were cut back, 5 bases at V and 0 bases at J, with 11 bases in the middle. The CDR3 runs 15 residues. Germline loops: CDR1 SGHTA, CDR2 FQGNSA. As DNA, the CDR3 is TGTGCCAGCAGCCCCCAGCCACTAGCCAAAAACATTCAGTACTTC. It specifies CASSPQPLAKNIQYF.

Note on this clonotype: The germline gene is not matched at one end of the junction; a read error may be the cause. This chain connects TRBV25-1 to TRBJ2-3, with D hard to call. The CDR3 extends over 17 amino acids. Germline V lookup: CDR1 MGHDK, CDR2 SYGVNS. In DNA form, the CDR3 reads TGTGCCGGCAGTGAACCCCCTTCCAGAGGCGGCACAGATACGCAGTATTTT. It specifies CAGSEPPSRGGTDTQYF.

The chain joins TRBV19 to TRBJ1-1; no reliable D call. The CDR3 runs to 13 residues. CDR1 and CDR2 (germline): LNHDA, SQIVND (reference sequence). V was pared by 5 bases and J by 1 base, with 8 bases between. For the CDR3, the DNA is TGTGCCAGTAGTGTTCAGCAGAACACTGAAGCTTTCTTT. It codes for CASSVQQNTEAFF. Supplemented by reference TRBV19 and TRBJ1-1, the full variable domain reads DGGITQSPKYLFRKEGQNVTLSCEQNLNHDAMYWYRQDPGQGLRLIYYSQIVNDFQKGDIAEGYSVSREKKESFPLTVTSAQKNPTAFYLCASSVQQNTEAFFGQGTRLTVV.

This clonotype turned up a few times. The chain joins TRBV4-1 to TRBJ2-1; TRBD2 aligns across 13 bases. V gave up 2 bases and J gave up 3 bases; unmatched junction bases: 22. The CDR3 length is 23 residues. CDR1 and CDR2 (germline): MGHRA, YSYEKL. The CDR3 sequence is CASSQRFWFTTSGRSPIYNEQFF. The CDR3 DNA follows: TGCGCCAGCAGCCAACGGTTCTGGTTTACGACTAGCGGGAGGTCACCGATCTACAATGAGCAGTTCTTC.

The gene calls are TRBV5-1 and TRBJ2-1, with 9 bases identical to TRBD1. The germline CDR1 and CDR2 sequences are SGHRS and YFSETQ. After removal of 3 bases from V and 1 base from J, the junction contained 5 bases not matched to a gene. The CDR3 has 16 amino acids. The CDR3 DNA reads TGCGCCAGCAGCTCGCTGACAGGGGGTTCCTACAATGAGCAGTTCTTC. Translated, it gives CASSSLTGGSYNEQFF.

This clonotype was seen a few times. The V and J genes are TRBV7-9 and TRBJ1-5, with D unresolved. V gave up 5 bases and J gave up 0 bases, with 11 bases separating them. The CDR3 consists of 15 residues. CDR1 SEHNR and CDR2 FQNEAQ come from the germline V gene (reference sequence). CDR3 sequence: CASSPGPLSNQPQHF. Written as DNA, the CDR3 is TGTGCCAGCAGCCCCGGACCGCTTAGCAATCAGCCCCAGCATTTT.

V usage is TRBV6-1 and J usage is TRBJ1-1; the match to TRBD1 covers 9 bases. There are 17 residues in the CDR3. In germline, CDR1 is MNHNS, CDR2 SASEGT. The J segment lost 0 bases and the V segment lost 6 bases, leaving 11 bases of the junction unmatched. The CDR3, as DNA: TGTGCCAGCAGCCGACGTCCCGGGACAGGGCTGAACACTGAAGCTTTCTTT. Its translation: CASSRRPGTGLNTEAFF.

The chain is built from TRBV29-1 and TRBJ2-1, with TRBD1 as a possible D gene (5 bases). Per the germline V gene, CDR1 is SQVTM and CDR2 is ANQGSEA. V lost 2 bases, J lost 1 base, and 15 bases lay in between. This CDR3 comprises 16 residues. The CDR3 nucleotides read TGCAGCGTTGAAATCGGCAGGGCCACTTCCTACAATGAGCAGTTCTTC. Its protein is CSVEIGRATSYNEQFF.

This clonotype was picked up a small number of times. The V call is TRBV5-1, the J call TRBJ2-3; 10 bases map to TRBD2. V shed 2 bases, J shed 5 bases, and the junction held 5 bases outside the gene matches. Germline V lookup: CDR1 SGHRS, CDR2 YFSETQ. The CDR3 totals 15 residues. The CDR3 reads CASSFSGRKEDTQYF. In DNA, the CDR3 is TGCGCCAGCAGCTTTAGCGGGAGGAAGGAAGATACGCAGTATTTT.

This clonotype turned up a few times. This chain joins TRBV5-6 and TRBJ2-4; 9 nucleotides align to TRBD1. With 5 bases clipped from V and 3 bases from J, the junction kept 3 bases outside the gene matches. Per germline, CDR1 SGHDT and CDR2 YYEEEE. This CDR3 spans 14 amino acids. The CDR3 here is CASRRQGDKNIQYF. DNA for the CDR3: TGTGCCAGCAGGCGACAGGGGGACAAAAACATTCAGTACTTC.

Concerning this clonotype: A much more abundant neighbour one base away suggests this may be a read error. In DNA, the CDR3 is TGCAGCTGTAGCGGGAGGTTTTACAATGAGCAGTACTTC. Its protein product is CSCSGRFYNEQYF. The chain has TRBV29-1 and TRBJ2-7; 10 nucleotides match TRBD2. Trimming cost V 8 bases and J 7 bases; bases outside gene matches: 11. Germline V lookup: CDR1 SQVTM, CDR2 ANQGSEA. The CDR3 is 13 amino acids.

The chain joins TRBV10-2 to TRBJ2-7; TRBD2 aligns across 12 bases. The CDR3 has 18 residues. The ends lost 6 bases at V and 6 bases at J; junction bases unmatched: 18. CDR1 is WSHSY and CDR2 is SAAADI in the germline V gene. In nucleotides, the CDR3 is TGCGCCAGCAGAGAGCACCGGGACAGGGGACTAGCGGGTGGCGAGCAGTACTTC. It codes for CASREHRDRGLAGGEQYF.

This clonotype turned up a few times. This rearrangement joins TRBV28 to TRBJ1-2; TRBD1 matches 9 bases. The CDR3 is made up of 15 amino acids. The J segment lost 5 bases and the V segment lost 6 bases, leaving 10 bases of the junction unmatched. Per germline, CDR1 MDHEN and CDR2 SYDVKM. The CDR3 loop reads CASRETGGNSYGYTF. The CDR3 DNA sequence: TGTGCCAGCAGGGAAACAGGGGGCAATTCTTATGGCTACACCTTC.

At least ten counts were recorded for this clonotype. The chain's CDR3 is CASSLRGIYGYTF. CDR3 bases: TGTGCCAGCAGCCTCAGGGGAATCTATGGCTACACCTTC. The chain couples TRBV12-3 or TRBV12-4 to TRBJ1-2, with a weak D call TRBD1 (6 bases). V was trimmed by 6 bases and J by 4 bases, leaving 12 bases between them. The CDR3 spans 13 residues.

This chain links TRBV9 with TRBJ1-1; D unresolved. The CDR3 loop spans 14 amino acids. The germline V gene has CDR1 SGDLS and CDR2 YYNGEE. V was pared by 4 bases and J by 4 bases, with 14 bases between. The CDR3: CASSPYTPGTEAFF. The CDR3 bases are TGTGCCAGCAGCCCCTACACTCCGGGCACTGAAGCTTTCTTT.

The V call is TRBV27, the J call TRBJ1-5; maybe TRBD1 (6 bases). Germline CDR1 MNHEY, CDR2 SMNVEV (reference sequence). The V and J ends lost 1 base and 7 bases respectively, with 17 bases between them. The CDR3 spans 16 residues. In nucleotides, the CDR3 is TGTGCCAGCAGTTTATACGCCGGGACACCGTCGCAGCCCCAGCATTTT. This gives the protein CASSLYAGTPSQPQHF.

The chain joins TRBV18 to TRBJ2-1; TRBD2 might be the D (5 bases). This CDR3 contains 16 residues. Germline V gives CDR1 KGHSH, CDR2 LQKENI. Trimming took off 0 bases at V and 8 bases at J, with 17 bases between the two ends. In DNA form, the CDR3 reads TGTGCCAGCTCACCACCGAAGGGAGCGTATGATGATGAGCAGTTCTTC. Its protein product is CASSPPKGAYDDEQFF.

On this clonotype itself: The junction does not match germline at one end; this may be a read error. The chain recombines TRBV12-3 or TRBV12-4 with TRBJ1-2; no reliable D call. The CDR3 covers 12 residues. The CDR3 DNA reads as TGTGCCAGCAGTCCCCAGAACTATGGCCACACCTTC. It specifies CASSPQNYGHTF.

V and J are TRBV6-1 and TRBJ2-1, with D possibly TRBD1 on 6 matching bases. Germline V gives CDR1 MNHNS, CDR2 SASEGT. This CDR3 contains 15 residues. The V gene lost 7 bases and the J gene lost 2 bases, with 15 bases spanning the gap. CDR3 DNA: TGTGCCAGCATCAGACAGGTGGCCACCTACAATGAGCAGTTCTTC. Its translation: CASIRQVATYNEQFF.

This clonotype was picked up a small number of times. The chain combines TRBV5-5 with TRBJ1-1; unclear D gene. V dropped 1 base and J dropped 1 base, with 8 bases sitting between them. The germline V gene encodes CDR1 SGHKS and CDR2 YYEKEE (reference sequence). The CDR3 is 14 residues long. CDR3 loop: CASSLSVWNTEAFF. The CDR3 DNA sequence: TGTGCCAGCAGCTTGTCGGTCTGGAACACTGAAGCTTTCTTT.

For this clonotype: A read error may be the cause here, since a much bigger clone is one base away. CDR3 nucleotide sequence: TGCAGTGCTAGGGGGGCTAGCGGGATCTACAATGAGCAGTTCTTC. It yields the protein CSARGASGIYNEQFF. This rearrangement joins TRBV20-1 to TRBJ2-1; TRBD2 matches 9 bases. V gave up 3 bases and J gave up 3 bases; unmatched junction bases: 6. The length of the CDR3 is 15 residues. CDR1 is DFQATT and CDR2 is SNEGSKA in the germline V gene (reference sequence).

J is TRBJ2-5 and V is TRBV4-1; no firm D call. With the DNA end fitting TRBJ2-7 better, the J assignment may be wrong. The CDR3 extends over 13 amino acids. In germline, CDR1 is MGHRA, CDR2 YSYEKL. CDR3 in DNA: TGCGCCAGCAGCCAACCCGTGTTCGGCGAGCAGTACTTC. Translated, it gives CASSQPVFGEQYF.

The chain is built from TRBV10-3 and TRBJ2-7; D may be TRBD2 (5 bases). Deletions cut 4 bases from V and 7 bases from J, with 23 bases between. The germline CDR1 and CDR2 sequences are ENHRY and SYGVKD. This CDR3 comprises 16 residues. CDR3 sequence: CAISGRIAALRYEQYF. The CDR3 bases are TGTGCCATCAGTGGGAGGATAGCCGCACTTAGGTATGAGCAGTACTTC.

The V call is TRBV20-1, the J call TRBJ2-4; TRBD1 agrees at 7 bases. With 2 bases clipped from V and 13 bases from J, the junction kept 11 bases outside the gene matches. The CDR3 is made up of 13 amino acids. The germline gives CDR1 DFQATT, CDR2 SNEGSKA (reference sequence). CDR3 sequence: CSARSTGSGEQYF. The DNA for the CDR3 is TGCAGTGCTAGATCGACAGGGTCCGGGGAGCAGTACTTC.

The chain links TRBV20-1 to TRBJ2-5, with no clear D. V was trimmed by 7 bases and J by 0 bases, leaving 12 bases between them. CDR3 length: 13 amino acids. In germline, CDR1 is DFQATT, CDR2 SNEGSKA (reference sequence). This chain's CDR3 is CSGKQVNQETQYF. Written as DNA, the CDR3 is TGCAGTGGCAAGCAGGTGAACCAAGAGACCCAGTACTTC.

The chain couples TRBV14 to TRBJ2-2; D unresolved. Trimming removed 5 bases at V and 7 bases at J, with 8 bases between. The CDR3 contains 12 residues. The germline V gene has CDR1 SGHDN and CDR2 FVKESK. The CDR3 DNA is TGTGCCAGCAGCACCCCCGTCGGGGAGCTGTTTTTT. Amino acids: CASSTPVGELFF.

Worth noting for this clonotype: One junction end does not reproduce the germline sequence, and a read error may be involved. The J gene is TRBJ1-2, the V gene TRBV5-8; possible D gene TRBD1, 5 bases. Germline lookup yields CDR1 SGHTS and CDR2 YDEGEE. This CDR3 has 13 residues. The CDR3, as DNA: TGTGCCAGCAGCCTGGACAATAACTATGGCTGCACCTTC. This sequence encodes CASSLDNNYGCTF. The complete variable domain, with remaining parts taken from reference TRBV5-8 and TRBJ1-2, reads EAGVTQSPTHLIKTRGQQATLRCSPISGHTSVYWYQQALGLGLQFLLWYDEGEERNRGNFPPRFSGRQFPNYSSELNVNALELEDSALYLCASSLDNNYGCTFGSGTRLTVV.

CDR3: CSASLGGSWYNEQFF. For the CDR3, the DNA is TGCAGTGCTAGTTTGGGTGGGAGTTGGTACAATGAGCAGTTCTTC. The chain combines TRBV20-1 with TRBJ2-1; D may be TRBD2 (5 bases). The germline V gene has CDR1 DFQATT and CDR2 SNEGSKA (reference sequence). This CDR3 is built from 15 residues. Trimming pared 3 bases from V and 4 bases from J, leaving 16 bases between.